A selection of T cell receptor beta chains follows, all from one sample in a study of blood T cell repertoires in COVID-19. Sequencing used immunoSEQ multiplex PCR; TCRdb keeps in-frame clones, though not all of them. The sample includes around 260,000 clones, approximately 82% of them seen just once. The sequenced sample consisted of peripheral blood. These receptors were collected from a man in his sixties who had recovered from COVID-19. Each CDR3 is given with its conserved first and last residue. The order of the fields is D gene, clone size, J gene, V gene, CDR3 protein, CDR3 DNA. D genes are given only for firm matches. For some rows the clone size is stated as once, few or many, or as a class when expanded; others skip it.

>TRBD2|once|TRBJ2-1|TRBV5-5
CASSLLAGQYNEQFF
TGTGCCAGCAGCTTACTAGCGGGACAGTACAATGAGCAGTTCTTC
>.|.|TRBJ2-2|TRBV7-9
CASSLSRGGRTWTGELFF
TGTGCCAGCAGCTTAAGTAGGGGCGGCAGGACCTGGACCGGGGAGCTGTTTTTT
>.|once|TRBJ2-7|TRBV19
CASSPEGYEQYF
TGTGCCAGTAGTCCCGAGGGTTACGAGCAGTACTTC
>.|.|TRBJ2-2|TRBV5-1
CASSLAWGPAELFF
TGCGCCAGCAGCTTGGCGTGGGGCCCAGCCGAGCTGTTTTTT
>TRBD2|.|TRBJ2-1|TRBV6-1
CASSEAREGRRGEQFF
TGTGCCAGCAGTGAAGCGCGGGAGGGCCGTCGGGGTGAGCAGTTCTTC
>TRBD1|.|TRBJ1-5|TRBV18
CASSPPGQGSNQPQHF
TGTGCCAGCTCACCACCGGGACAGGGTAGCAATCAGCCCCAGCATTTT
>.|.|TRBJ1-4|TRBV21-1
CASSTETGASSNEKLFF
TGTGCCAGCAGCACGGAGACAGGGGCCAGCTCTAATGAAAAACTGTTTTTT
>.|few|TRBJ1-5|TRBV14
CASSQQNQPQHF
TGTGCCAGCAGCCAACAAAATCAGCCCCAGCATTTT
>.|.|TRBJ2-3|TRBV5-8
CASSLGVSQAADTQYF
TGTGCCAGCAGCTTGGGGGTAAGCCAGGCTGCAGATACGCAGTATTTT
>.|.|TRBJ1-1|TRBV20-1
CRAKGGTEAFF
TGCAGAGCTAAGGGGGGGACTGAAGCTTTCTTT
>.|.|TRBJ2-5|TRBV19
CASSTLGAQGETQYF
TGTGCCAGTAGTACGCTGGGGGCGCAGGGGGAGACCCAGTACTTC
>.|.|TRBJ1-4|TRBV6-5
CASRIGTATNEKLFF
TGTGCCAGCAGGATCGGGACTGCAACTAATGAAAAACTGTTTTTT
>.|.|TRBJ1-1|TRBV7-6
CASSLAPPQGNLNTEAFF
TGTGCCAGCAGCTTAGCTCCCCCCCAGGGAAACTTGAACACTGAAGCTTTCTTT
>.|.|TRBJ2-2|TRBV6-2/TRBV6-3
CASSRRGELFF
TGTGCCAGCAGCCGGAGGGGGGAGCTGTTTTTT
>TRBD1|.|TRBJ2-3|TRBV12-5
CASGSRQGGMDTQYF
TGTGCTAGTGGTTCCCGACAGGGTGGGATGGATACGCAGTATTTT
>.|.|TRBJ1-2|TRBV6-5
CASSYSGGPPGIGYTF
TGTGCCAGCAGTTACTCTGGGGGCCCACCGGGGATCGGCTACACCTTC
>TRBD1|few|TRBJ1-2|TRBV25-1
CASSGGQGLNGYTF
TGTGCCAGCAGCGGGGGACAGGGTCTTAATGGCTACACCTTC
>TRBD2|.|TRBJ2-3|TRBV29-1
CSVERGVADTQYF
TGCAGCGTTGAACGGGGGGTTGCAGATACGCAGTATTTT
>TRBD2|.|TRBJ2-5|TRBV14
CASSQVRYGRAETQYF
TGTGCCAGCAGCCAAGTTCGTTACGGGAGGGCGGAGACCCAGTACTTC
>TRBD1|few|TRBJ2-7|TRBV7-8
CASSPDRGSSYEQYF
TGTGCCAGCAGCCCCGACAGGGGGAGTTCCTACGAGCAGTACTTC
>TRBD1|.|TRBJ2-5|TRBV2
CASSGGQIRETQYF
TGTGCCAGCAGTGGGGGACAGATAAGAGAGACCCAGTACTTC
>.|.|TRBJ1-1|TRBV18
CASSPKHGDTEAFF
TGTGCCAGCTCACCAAAGCATGGAGACACTGAAGCTTTCTTT
>TRBD1|few|TRBJ1-2|TRBV5-1
CASSPGQGNRGYTF
TGCGCCAGCAGCCCAGGACAGGGTAATCGTGGCTACACCTTC
>TRBD2|few|TRBJ2-1|TRBV5-1
CASSLAGGFYNEQFF
TGCGCCAGCAGCTTGGCGGGGGGGTTTTACAATGAGCAGTTCTTC
>TRBD1|.|TRBJ2-3|TRBV7-9
CASSSGDRGDTDTQYF
TGTGCCAGCAGCTCCGGAGACAGGGGAGACACAGATACGCAGTATTTT
>.|.|TRBJ1-5|TRBV5-1
CASSLAPDTLTPQHF
TGCGCCAGCAGCTTGGCCCCGGACACTTTAACGCCCCAGCATTTT
>TRBD1|many|TRBJ1-3|TRBV5-4
CASSYRQGYYSGNTIYF
TGTGCCAGCAGCTACCGACAGGGCTATTACTCTGGAAACACCATATATTTT
>.|.|TRBJ1-1|TRBV5-4
CASSLRGGTEAFF
TGTGCCAGCAGCTTGCGGGGGGGCACTGAAGCTTTCTTT
>.|.|TRBJ1-1|TRBV12-3/TRBV12-4
CATRRTEAFF
TGTGCCACCAGGCGGACTGAAGCTTTCTTT
>.|.|TRBJ1-5|TRBV18
CASSREITGNQPQHF
TGTGCCAGCTCACGGGAGATAACGGGTAATCAGCCCCAGCATTTT
>TRBD2|.|TRBJ2-1|TRBV3-1/TRBV3-2
CASSQGLAGVIEQFF
TGTGCCAGCAGCCAAGGACTAGCGGGAGTCATTGAGCAGTTCTTC
>.|.|TRBJ2-5|TRBV10-2
CASSESGGMGKTQYF
TGCGCCAGCAGTGAGTCAGGCGGGATGGGAAAGACCCAGTACTTC
>.|.|TRBJ2-7|TRBV11-2
CASSRSGGTSYEQYF
TGTGCCAGCAGCCGGTCCGGGGGAACCTCCTACGAGCAGTACTTC
>TRBD1|.|TRBJ2-3|TRBV5-5
CASSLTGEGTDTQYF
TGTGCCAGCAGCTTGACAGGGGAAGGGACAGATACGCAGTATTTT
>TRBD1|.|TRBJ1-5|TRBV2
CASSLQGAGQPQHF
TGTGCCAGCAGCCTACAGGGGGCTGGGCAGCCCCAGCATTTT
>TRBD1|.|TRBJ1-2|TRBV3-1/TRBV3-2
CASSGTGGIYGYTF
TGTGCCAGCAGCGGGACAGGGGGTATCTATGGCTACACCTTC
>.|.|TRBJ2-7|TRBV1
CTSSQDIRAGSHYEQYF
TGCACCAGCAGCCAAGATATCCGTGCGGGGTCCCACTACGAGCAGTACTTC
>.|few|TRBJ1-1|TRBV9
CASSVAMNTEAFF
TGTGCCAGCAGCGTAGCTATGAACACTGAAGCTTTCTTT
>.|.|TRBJ1-2|TRBV7-9
CASSLSTGTHGYTF
TGTGCCAGCAGCTTATCTACAGGGACCCATGGCTACACCTTC
>TRBD1|.|TRBJ2-7|TRBV27
CASSSPGTGSYEQYF
TGTGCCAGCAGTTCCCCCGGGACAGGCTCCTACGAGCAGTACTTC
>.|.|TRBJ1-6|TRBV28
CASSFRRFYNSPLHF
TGTGCCAGCAGTTTTCGCAGATTCTATAATTCACCCCTCCACTTT
>TRBD1|.|TRBJ2-2|TRBV14
CASSQDYIGQGRPTGELFF
TGTGCCAGCAGCCAAGATTACATTGGACAGGGGCGACCCACCGGGGAGCTGTTTTTT
>.|.|TRBJ2-7|TRBV14
CASSQSLRGIYEQYF
TGTGCCAGCAGCCAATCGTTACGGGGGATTTACGAGCAGTACTTC
>.|once|TRBJ2-3|TRBV6-6
CASSSPGRTDTQYF
TGTGCCAGCAGTTCACCAGGGCGCACAGATACGCAGTATTTT
>.|once|TRBJ1-2|TRBV6-5
CASSQGSGYTF
TGTGCCAGCAGTCAGGGTAGTGGCTACACCTTC
>.|.|TRBJ2-1|TRBV30
CAWSVWASVNEQFF
TGTGCCTGGAGTGTATGGGCTTCCGTCAATGAGCAGTTCTTC
>TRBD2|.|TRBJ2-1|TRBV10-3
CASRDYYNEQFF
TGTGCCTCCAGGGACTACTACAATGAGCAGTTCTTC
>.|few|TRBJ2-7|TRBV19
CASSLSSPAYEQYF
TGTGCCAGTAGTCTATCGTCACCCGCCTACGAGCAGTACTTC
>.|few|TRBJ1-6|TRBV5-5
CASSGGPGLDNSPLHF
TGTGCCAGCAGCGGTGGGCCGGGACTTGATAATTCACCCCTCCACTTT
>TRBD1|.|TRBJ2-3|TRBV19
CASSRQGGTDTQYF
TGTGCCAGTAGTAGACAGGGTGGCACAGATACGCAGTATTTT
>TRBD2|.|TRBJ2-7|TRBV5-1
CASSWTSGYEQYF
TGCGCCAGCAGCTGGACTAGCGGTTACGAGCAGTACTTC
>TRBD2|once|TRBJ2-5|TRBV7-9
CASSGGTRGETQYF
TGTGCCAGCAGCGGCGGGACTAGAGGAGAGACCCAGTACTTC